These T cell receptor beta chains were read from a single sample in a study of blood T cell repertoires in COVID-19. Sequenced by immunoSEQ multiplex PCR; TCRdb stores in-frame clones only, minus some. The sample consists of 190,000 or so clones, roughly 88% of them appearing once. The sequenced material came from peripheral blood. The origin of the receptors is a woman of 80 years or more with acute or convalescent COVID-19. CDR3s include the opening cysteine and the closing phenylalanine or tryptophan. Fields, in order: D gene, V gene, J gene, clone size, CDR3 DNA, CDR3 protein. The D gene is left open where the match is weak. Clone size is shown for a subset of rows, as once, few, many or a class of expanded clone.

>.|TRBV27|TRBJ2-7|few
TGTGCCAGCAGTTTATCGACAGCTCCCTCCTACGAGCAGTACTTC
CASSLSTAPSYEQYF
>TRBD1|TRBV19|TRBJ1-2|.
TGTGCCAGTAGAACTCAGGGGGCGGAAGGCTACACCTTC
CASRTQGAEGYTF
>TRBD1|TRBV5-1|TRBJ2-1|.
TGCGCCAGCAGCCAGGACAGGGGCCCTTACAATGAGCAGTTCTTC
CASSQDRGPYNEQFF
>.|TRBV19|TRBJ1-2|.
TGTGCCAGTATGGGTAGGGGCCGTCGCAGCTACACCTTC
CASMGRGRRSYTF
>.|TRBV7-9|TRBJ1-4|.
TGTGCCAGCAGCTTAGCCCCTCCGGAGATTAGTGAAAAACTGTTTTTT
CASSLAPPEISEKLFF
>.|TRBV5-1|TRBJ2-6|.
TGCGCCAGCAGCTTTATGGGGCAGTCCTCTGGGGCCAACGTCCTGACTTTC
CASSFMGQSSGANVLTF
>.|TRBV2|TRBJ1-4|.
TGTGCCAGCCAGGGGCTTGGATATGAAAAACTGTTTTTT
CASQGLGYEKLFF
>TRBD1|TRBV5-1|TRBJ2-5|.
TGCGCCAGCAGCCTTAGGACAGGGGAAGAGACCCAGTACTTC
CASSLRTGEETQYF
>.|TRBV14|TRBJ1-1|once
TGTGCCAGCAGCCCTGGACACGGACGGTCTGAAGCTTTCTTT
CASSPGHGRSEAFF
>.|TRBV6-6|TRBJ2-1|.
TGTGCCAGCAGTTACTCGCAACTAGCAGGTGACAATGAGCAGTTCTTC
CASSYSQLAGDNEQFF
>.|TRBV5-1|TRBJ1-1|.
TGCGCCAGCACCTGGTTCGGGGGGGCTGAAGCTTTCTTT
CASTWFGGAEAFF
>TRBD2|TRBV6-5|TRBJ2-7|.
TGTGCCAGCAGTCCCAGACTAGCGGGAGTCTACGAGCAGTACTTC
CASSPRLAGVYEQYF
>TRBD1|TRBV6-5|TRBJ2-7|.
TGTGCCAGCAGCAAGACAGGGGGCTCCTACGAGCAGTACTTC
CASSKTGGSYEQYF
>.|TRBV9|TRBJ1-2|.
TGTGCCAGCAGCGTAGAGCAGGGGCCTGCTAACTATGGCTACACCTTC
CASSVEQGPANYGYTF
>.|TRBV3-1/TRBV3-2|TRBJ1-5|.
TGTGCCAGCAGCCAGTACGGAGGCAATCAGCCCCAGCATTTT
CASSQYGGNQPQHF
>.|TRBV5-5|TRBJ1-2|.
TGTGCCAGCAGCTACTGGATGACGGGGGACGGCTACACCTTC
CASSYWMTGDGYTF
>.|TRBV27|TRBJ1-2|.
TGTGCCAGCAGATTCACGGGTTCCAACTATGGCTACACCTTC
CASRFTGSNYGYTF
>.|TRBV3-1/TRBV3-2|TRBJ1-2|many
TGTGCCAGCAGCCACACCCTGGAGGGTGGCTACACCTTC
CASSHTLEGGYTF
>.|TRBV7-2|TRBJ1-2|few
TGTGCCAGCAGCTTCACCTCAGGGTCCCTCCTTTATGGCTACACCTTC
CASSFTSGSLLYGYTF
>.|TRBV21-1|TRBJ1-1|.
TGTGCCAGCAGGTTCGGACAGGGGGAGTCTGAAGCTTTCTTT
CASRFGQGESEAFF
>TRBD1|TRBV5-1|TRBJ1-3|.
TGCGCCAGCAGTCCAGGGGGCGCTGGAAACACCATATATTTT
CASSPGGAGNTIYF
>.|TRBV30|TRBJ1-1|.
TGTGCCTGGAGTGTAGGGGGTTTGGGCACTGAAGCTTTCTTT
CAWSVGGLGTEAFF
>.|TRBV9|TRBJ1-3|.
TGTGCCAGCAGCGTAGAGGTCAGGCCTCAGGGAAACACCATATATTTT
CASSVEVRPQGNTIYF
>TRBD1|TRBV27|TRBJ1-6|.
TGTGCCAGCAGTCCTCAAGGACAGGGTAATTCACCCCTCCACTTT
CASSPQGQGNSPLHF
>.|TRBV3-1/TRBV3-2|TRBJ1-1|.
TGTGCCAGCAGCCCCCGCAGGAATAATCTCGGAGGGGCTGAAGCTTTCTTT
CASSPRRNNLGGAEAFF
>TRBD2|TRBV7-8|TRBJ2-3|.
TGTGCCAGCAGCTTGGGACTAGCGGGGGACGGGGATACGCAGTATTTT
CASSLGLAGDGDTQYF
>TRBD1|TRBV23-1|TRBJ1-1|.
TGCGCCAGCAGTCAATCCTACCCCGGACAGGGGGCGCAGGACACTGAAGCTTTCTTT
CASSQSYPGQGAQDTEAFF
>.|TRBV3-1/TRBV3-2|TRBJ1-1|.
TGTGCCAGCAGCCAAACAACTGAAGCTTTCTTT
CASSQTTEAFF
>TRBD2|TRBV5-1|TRBJ2-7|.
TGCGCCAGCAGGCCTAGCGGAACCTACGAGCAGTACTTC
CASRPSGTYEQYF
>TRBD1|TRBV5-1|TRBJ2-1|.
TGCGCCAGCAGCTCGGGACAGGGGACCTACAATGAGCAGTTCTTC
CASSSGQGTYNEQFF
>.|TRBV7-2|TRBJ1-4|few
TGTGCCAGCAGCCCGAAGACAGCCTACAATGAAAAACTGTTTTTT
CASSPKTAYNEKLFF
>TRBD2|TRBV4-3|TRBJ2-5|.
TGCGCCAGCAGCCAAGAACCCAGCGGGGTGGGAGAGACCCAGTACTTC
CASSQEPSGVGETQYF
>.|TRBV5-1|TRBJ1-1|.
TGCGCCAGCAGCTCACAGGAGAACACTGAAGCTTTCTTT
CASSSQENTEAFF
>.|TRBV7-7|TRBJ2-3|.
TGTGCCAGCAGCGCCCTAGGCAATTCAGATACGCAGTATTTT
CASSALGNSDTQYF
>.|TRBV12-1|TRBJ1-2|.
TGTGCCAGCAGCCGTCCGCCCGGGACAACTGCTTATGGCTACACCTTC
CASSRPPGTTAYGYTF
>.|TRBV5-4|TRBJ2-7|few
TGTGCCAGCAGCTCCGGGGGGCAGGGCCCCTACGAGCAGTACTTC
CASSSGGQGPYEQYF
>TRBD2|TRBV11-3|TRBJ2-7|.
TGTGCCAGCAGCTTAGATCTGGGGCTAGCGGGGGGGCCCTCCTACGAGCAGTACTTC
CASSLDLGLAGGPSYEQYF
>TRBD2|TRBV5-1|TRBJ2-7|once
TGCGCCAGCAGCTCGCAGTCCGGGACTAGGTCCTACGAGCAGTACTTC
CASSSQSGTRSYEQYF
>.|TRBV7-9|TRBJ1-2|.
TGTGCCAGCAGCTTAGTATCCGGTCCCGACTATGGCTACACCTTC
CASSLVSGPDYGYTF
>TRBD1|TRBV6-1|TRBJ1-2|.
TGTGCCAGCAGTGAGGGGGGACAGGGGAAAAACTATGGCTACACCTTC
CASSEGGQGKNYGYTF
>TRBD1|TRBV10-3|TRBJ2-1|once
TGTGCCATCAGTGGACAGGGCAGTGATGAGCAGTTCTTC
CAISGQGSDEQFF
>TRBD1|TRBV7-9|TRBJ2-1|.
TGTGCCAGCAGCGCAGGGGACAGATTCTACAATGAGCAGTTCTTC
CASSAGDRFYNEQFF
>TRBD2|TRBV16|TRBJ2-1|.
TGTGCCAGCAGCAAACGGACTAGCGGGAGCAATGAGCAGTTCTTC
CASSKRTSGSNEQFF
>.|TRBV24-1|TRBJ1-1|few
TGTGCCACCAGTGATGGAAGGGGAGGGGACACTGAAGCTTTCTTT
CATSDGRGGDTEAFF
>.|TRBV6-4|TRBJ1-2|.
TGTGCCAGCAGTGACCAACCCGCCGAGACAGGCAACGGCTACACCTTC
CASSDQPAETGNGYTF
>.|TRBV7-2|TRBJ2-5|.
TGTGCCAGCAGCTTAGGAGGGTTGCAAGAGACCCAGTACTTC
CASSLGGLQETQYF
>.|TRBV6-1|TRBJ1-3|.
TGTGCCAGCAGTGAAATTAGTGGGGCGGGAAACACCATATATTTT
CASSEISGAGNTIYF
>.|TRBV12-3/TRBV12-4|TRBJ1-2|.
TGTGCCAGCAGTTTCGGAGGCGCTGATGGCTACACCTTC
CASSFGGADGYTF
>.|TRBV6-5|TRBJ1-2|.
TGTGCCAGCAGTATGGACAGTAACTATGGCTACACCTTC
CASSMDSNYGYTF
>.|TRBV6-5|TRBJ1-2|.
TGTGCCAGCAGTTACACATCAACCGGGACAACCTATGGCTACACCTTC
CASSYTSTGTTYGYTF
>.|TRBV5-8|TRBJ1-4|.
TGTGCCAGCAGCCCCTCGGGGTGGACTAATGAAAAACTGTTTTTT
CASSPSGWTNEKLFF
>.|TRBV5-8|TRBJ2-4|.
TGTGCCAGCAGCTCGGGACACCCCAAAAACATTCAGTACTTC
CASSSGHPKNIQYF
>TRBD1|TRBV9|TRBJ1-2|.
TGTGCCAGCAGCGTCTCGACAGGGAGCGGCTACACCTTC
CASSVSTGSGYTF
>.|TRBV21-1|TRBJ1-1|.
TGTGCCAGCAGCAGAAACAGGGACAGGGTTTTCACTGAAGCTTTCTTT
CASSRNRDRVFTEAFF
>.|TRBV11-2|TRBJ1-1|.
TGTGCCAGCAAGCGGGGGGATGGGGCGGTAGACACTGAAGCTTTCTTT
CASKRGDGAVDTEAFF